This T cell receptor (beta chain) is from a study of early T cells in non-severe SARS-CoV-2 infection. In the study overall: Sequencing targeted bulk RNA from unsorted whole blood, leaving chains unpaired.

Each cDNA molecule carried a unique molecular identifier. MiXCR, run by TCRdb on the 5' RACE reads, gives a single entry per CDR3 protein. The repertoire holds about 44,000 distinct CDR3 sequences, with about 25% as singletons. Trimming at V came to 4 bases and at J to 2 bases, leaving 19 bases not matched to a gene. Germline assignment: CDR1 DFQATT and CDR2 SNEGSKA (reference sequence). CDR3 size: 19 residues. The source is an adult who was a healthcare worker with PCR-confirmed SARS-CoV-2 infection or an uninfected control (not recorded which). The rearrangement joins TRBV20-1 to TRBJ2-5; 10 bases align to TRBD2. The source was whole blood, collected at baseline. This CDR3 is CSATAADYSGGRRQETQYF. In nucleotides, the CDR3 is TGCAGTGCTACAGCGGCCGACTATAGCGGGGGGCGCCGACAAGAGACCCAGTACTTC.